This is a list of T cell receptor beta chains from one sample in a study of shared clonotypes between healthy human individuals. The method was immunoSEQ multiplex PCR; TCRdb's version includes in-frame clones alone and lacks a portion of them. The sample has 2 million to 3 million clones, 93% seen once; the top ten hold roughly 0.36%. Sequencing input: naive CD4+ T cells from PBMCs. The receptors derive from a young man in good health. Some clones in this sample may be carry-over from other donors' samples. CDR3s leave out the opening cysteine and the closing phenylalanine or tryptophan. Where a row states a size, it is once, few, many or the class of an expanded clone; other rows omit it.

clone_size j_call v_call cdr3_aa
NA TRBJ1-1 TRBV6-1 ASSPRQGGDTEAF
NA TRBJ2-7 TRBV7-9 AGGSRSYEQY
NA TRBJ2-3 TRBV7-3 ASSLGLAGTTDTQY
once TRBJ1-2 TRBV29-1 SVEVGGLYYGYT
NA TRBJ2-7 TRBV28 ASSLQPYEQY
once TRBJ2-1 TRBV5-1 ASSLAGRGSYNEQF
NA TRBJ2-7 TRBV19 ASSSQGAYEQY
few TRBJ1-5 TRBV15 ATSRTPGGTGH
NA TRBJ2-2 TRBV19 ASRYFTGELF
NA TRBJ2-2 TRBV18 ASSPQGGRNTGELF
once TRBJ2-7 TRBV30 AWSVVGAGAYEQY
NA TRBJ1-6 TRBV5-6 ASSPGGQGLSPLH
NA TRBJ2-3 TRBV7-8 ASSLALETSGMITDTQY
NA TRBJ1-1 TRBV18 ASSPRDLSTEAF
NA TRBJ1-1 TRBV18 ASSPPQTNTEAF
few TRBJ1-1 TRBV7-9 ASMLTGGNTEAF
NA TRBJ2-5 TRBV19 ASSNRGQETQY
NA TRBJ1-5 TRBV6-6 ASSVASTRGQPQH
few TRBJ1-2 TRBV18 ASSLPDREIGYT
NA TRBJ1-1 TRBV18 ASSREDGRTFEAF
NA TRBJ2-1 TRBV20-1 SAPLSHEQF
NA TRBJ1-1 TRBV5-1 ASSLERRHMNTEAF
NA TRBJ2-7 TRBV6-5 ASTEATTYEQY
NA TRBJ1-1 TRBV7-3 ASSLTSGLNTEAF
NA TRBJ1-2 TRBV18 ASSAYRQGPGALYGYT